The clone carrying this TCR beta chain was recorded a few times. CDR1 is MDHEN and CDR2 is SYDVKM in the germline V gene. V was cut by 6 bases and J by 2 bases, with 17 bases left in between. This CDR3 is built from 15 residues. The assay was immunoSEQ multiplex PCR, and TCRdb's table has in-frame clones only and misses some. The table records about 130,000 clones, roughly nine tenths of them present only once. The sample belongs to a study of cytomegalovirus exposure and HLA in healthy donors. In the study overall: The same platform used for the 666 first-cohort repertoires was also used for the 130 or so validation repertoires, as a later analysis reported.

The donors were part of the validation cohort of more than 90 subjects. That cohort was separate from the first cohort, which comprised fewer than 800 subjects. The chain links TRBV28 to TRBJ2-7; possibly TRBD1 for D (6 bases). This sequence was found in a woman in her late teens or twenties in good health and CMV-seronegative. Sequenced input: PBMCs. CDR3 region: CASRPQEAGAYEQYF. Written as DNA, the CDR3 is TGTGCCAGCAGACCGCAGGAAGCAGGGGCCTACGAGCAGTACTTC. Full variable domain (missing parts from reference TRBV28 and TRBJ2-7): DVKVTQSSRYLVKRTGEKVFLECVQDMDHENMFWYRQDPGLGLRLIYFSYDVKMKEKGDIPEGYSVSREKKERFSLILESASTNQTSMYLCASRPQEAGAYEQYFGPGTRLTVT.